A single T cell receptor (beta chain) is shown here with its context. Its antigen is not identified. UMIs were included in TCR beta cDNA generated by 5'RACE template switching. Reprocessing the 5' RACE reads, TCRdb reports a single entry for every CDR3 protein and omits DNA. The sample table includes about 390,000 distinct CDR3 sequences. Germline lookup yields CDR1 DFQATT and CDR2 SNEGSKA (reference sequence). This CDR3 has 16 amino acids. This sample stems from a study of T cells expressing NK-cell markers. Study background: Sorted T-cell subsets CD3+CD56+NKG2C+, CD3+CD56+NKG2C- and CD3+CD56-NKG2C+ were TCR beta-sequenced. With respect to HCMV, seven of the eight sequenced donors were seropositive, and one was seronegative.

General study points: Once again these clonotypes came out on top in the CD3+CD56-NKG2C+ fraction of four donors.

The chain employs TRBV20-1 and TRBJ2-6. The receptor's source is a woman between 45 and 60 years old in good health. The sample comprised blood T cells: a sorted CD56 or NKG2C T cell subset, CD4+ or CD8+ T cells, or bulk PBMC T cells (not recorded which). The CDR3 spells CSAHSGQNSGANVLTF.